This passage covers 27 T cell receptor beta chains from one sample sequenced in a study of T-cell reconstitution after alpha-beta-depleted transplantation in children. Unique molecular identifiers were used to barcode this TCRbeta library. MiXCR, run by TCRdb on the PCR reads, gives a single entry per CDR3 protein. The data show 15,000 to 20,000 distinct CDR3 sequences, with around an eighth seen just once and about two thirds held by the top ten. Specimen: PBMCs, mostly from graft donor cells, collected 180 days after TCRalphabeta/CD19-depleted stem cell transplant. These receptors were collected from a boy younger than two who had a stem cell transplant for Wiskott-Aldrich syndrome, so the T cells may come from the graft donor.

This clonotype was seen a few times. The V and J genes are TRBV7-8 and TRBJ1-3; D not resolved. V shed 6 bases and J shed 0 bases, with 12 bases lying between them. The germline V gene has CDR1 SGHVS and CDR2 FQNEAQ. The CDR3 length is 15 residues. The CDR3 loop is CASSPGQLSGNTIYF. CDR3 DNA sequence: TGTGCCAGCAGTCCTGGGCAGCTCTCTGGAAACACCATATATTTT.

The V call is TRBV6-1, the J call TRBJ1-1; D is undetermined. CDR1 and CDR2 (germline): MNHNS, SASEGT. The CDR3 has 16 amino acids. V lost 6 bases, J lost 1 base, and 18 bases lay in between. The CDR3 is CASSIIPGSPNTEAFF. CDR3 coding DNA: TGTGCCAGCAGCATAATCCCGGGCTCGCCGAACACTGAAGCTTTCTTT.

This clonotype has only a few counts. The chain carries TRBV20-1 and TRBJ2-5, with D perhaps TRBD1 (7 bases). This CDR3 region has 13 residues. Germline V lookup: CDR1 DFQATT, CDR2 SNEGSKA (reference sequence). Deletions cut 6 bases from V and 5 bases from J, with 16 bases between. The CDR3 protein is CSAPTRGAETQYF. CDR3 sequence (DNA): TGCAGTGCCCCCACCAGGGGGGCTGAGACCCAGTACTTC.

V gene TRBV12-3 or TRBV12-4 combines with J gene TRBJ1-5; TRBD1 is a possible D gene (5 bases). Trimming took off 7 bases at V and 1 base at J, with 11 bases between the two ends. This CDR3 comprises 14 residues. This CDR3 reads CASTGTTSNQPQHF. CDR3 nucleotides: TGTGCCAGCACCGGGACGACGAGCAATCAGCCCCAGCATTTT.

At least ten counts were recorded for this clonotype. The chain joins TRBV6-1 to TRBJ1-3, with unresolved D. The CDR3 contains 16 residues. The germline CDR1 and CDR2 sequences are MNHNS and SASEGT. V gave up 10 bases and J gave up 7 bases, with 26 bases separating them. CDR3 DNA sequence: TGTGCCACTCTTCCCTTGGGCGAAGGGTCGGGGAACACCATATATTTT. Translated: CATLPLGEGSGNTIYF.

This clonotype has only a few counts. This chain joins TRBV12-3 or TRBV12-4 and TRBJ1-5, with D perhaps TRBD1 (5 bases). The CDR3 runs 15 residues. Trimming stripped 3 bases from V and 5 bases from J, with 14 bases between. The DNA for the CDR3 is TGTGCCAGCAGTTTTGGCGGGACGGCGGATCAGCCCCAGCATTTT. Translated, it gives CASSFGGTADQPQHF.

This clonotype has just one count. The V gene is TRBV11-1, the J gene TRBJ2-7; TRBD2 agrees at 13 bases. Germline V gene lookup returns CDR1 SGHAT and CDR2 FQDESV (reference sequence). With 5 bases clipped from V and 6 bases from J, the junction kept 16 bases outside the gene matches. The CDR3 is 18 amino acids. DNA of the CDR3: TGTGCCAGCAGCCCTCGGACTAGCGGGAGATCTCACTTGCTCGAGCAGTACTTC. Amino acid sequence: CASSPRTSGRSHLLEQYF.

This clonotype was seen more than once but under ten times. The chain links TRBV19 to TRBJ2-1; D not certain. The CDR3 is 14 residues long. Germline CDR1 and CDR2: LNHDA and SQIVND (reference sequence). Trimming cost V 3 bases and J 9 bases, with 15 bases left between them. The CDR3 loop reads CASSMSGLSGEQFF. The CDR3 DNA sequence: TGTGCCAGTAGTATGTCTGGGCTTTCAGGTGAGCAGTTCTTC.

The table lists this clonotype with a few counts. This chain uses TRBV6-1 with TRBJ2-7, with a possible D match to TRBD2 (6 bases). This CDR3 contains 19 residues. Germline V gene lookup returns CDR1 MNHNS and CDR2 SASEGT. The ends were cut back, 6 bases at V and 6 bases at J, with 33 bases in the middle. This CDR3 is CASSLYPMGGLLKPGEQYF. For the CDR3, the DNA is TGTGCCAGCAGCCTCTACCCCATGGGGGGACTCCTGAAGCCGGGCGAGCAGTACTTC.

This clonotype was seen at least ten times. The chain carries TRBV6-2 or TRBV6-3 and TRBJ1-1, with TRBD1 as a possible D gene (5 bases). CDR3 size: 14 residues. Trimming took off 1 base at V and 9 bases at J, with 15 bases between the two ends. Germline V gene lookup returns CDR1 MNHEY and CDR2 SVGEGT. CDR3 region: CASSYYGTGQKAFF. CDR3 DNA: TGTGCCAGCAGTTACTATGGGACGGGGCAAAAAGCTTTCTTT.

The gene calls are TRBV6-1 and TRBJ1-5; D not certain. Per the germline V gene, CDR1 is MNHNS and CDR2 is SASEGT. V dropped 2 bases and J dropped 7 bases, with 6 bases sitting between them. The CDR3 spans 12 residues. In DNA, the CDR3 is TGTGCCAGCAGTGAAACGTGGCAGCCCCAGCATTTT. Translation: CASSETWQPQHF.

This clonotype occurred a few times. The chain links TRBV11-2 to TRBJ1-1; TRBD1 matches at 7 bases. In germline, CDR1 is SGHAT, CDR2 FQNNGV. V dropped 5 bases and J dropped 3; count of bases not matched to a gene: 3. The CDR3 is 13 residues long. The CDR3 sequence: CASSDDRDTEAFF. CDR3 nucleotides: TGTGCCAGCAGCGATGACAGGGACACTGAAGCTTTCTTT.

This clonotype was counted at least ten times. The chain is built from TRBV29-1 and TRBJ2-7; 10 bases agree with TRBD1. The ends lost 6 bases at V and 5 bases at J; junction bases unmatched: 4. The length of the CDR3 is 12 residues. The germline V gene encodes CDR1 SQVTM and CDR2 ANQGSEA. The DNA of the CDR3 is TGCAGCGTGTCCGGGACAGGGGACGAGCAGTACTTC. Its protein is CSVSGTGDEQYF.

This clonotype came up a few times. The rearrangement links TRBV9 to TRBJ1-1, with D possibly TRBD1 on 6 matching bases. Trimming took off 4 bases at V and 7 bases at J, with 17 bases between the two ends. The germline CDR1 and CDR2 sequences are SGDLS and YYNGEE. This CDR3 comprises 14 residues. CDR3 in amino acids: CASSSEVQGGEAFF. The CDR3 DNA reads TGTGCCAGCAGCTCAGAGGTACAGGGCGGTGAAGCTTTCTTT.

The chain couples TRBV5-5 to TRBJ2-7; 10 bases align to TRBD1. V dropped 0 bases and J dropped 3; count of bases not matched to a gene: 6. Germline CDR1 SGHKS, CDR2 YYEKEE (reference sequence). This CDR3 region has 16 residues. As DNA, the CDR3 is TGTGCCAGCAGCTTGGGCCCCGGGACAGGGGACTACGAGCAGTACTTC. This codes for CASSLGPGTGDYEQYF.

This clonotype occurred many times. This chain joins TRBV5-8 and TRBJ2-4; the match to TRBD1 covers 9 bases. CDR3 length equals 13 residues. Germline values: CDR1 SGHTS, CDR2 YDEGEE. V lost 4 bases, J lost 9 bases, and 5 bases stayed unmatched. CDR3 sequence reads: CASSVDRGGIQYF. The DNA of the CDR3 is TGTGCCAGCAGCGTGGACAGGGGAGGCATTCAGTACTTC.

This clonotype has at least ten counts. This chain joins TRBV10-1 and TRBJ2-7; D unclear. Trimming left V 1 base short and J 2 bases short, with 3 bases between. The length of the CDR3 is 12 residues. Germline loops: CDR1 WNHNN, CDR2 SYGVQD (reference sequence). CDR3 protein: CASSELAYEQYF. The CDR3, as DNA: TGCGCCAGCAGTGAGTTGGCCTACGAGCAGTACTTC.

This clonotype was recorded at least ten times. This chain's CDR3 is CASSQDFAVRGGQFF. The CDR3 DNA sequence: TGCGCCAGCAGCCAAGATTTTGCGGTCAGGGGAGGGCAGTTCTTC. The rearrangement uses TRBV4-3 and TRBJ2-1; D is perhaps TRBD1 or TRBD2 (6 bases each). The CDR3 totals 15 residues. Trimming took off 0 bases at V and 12 bases at J, with 18 bases between the two ends. Per the germline V gene, CDR1 is LGHNA and CDR2 is YSLEER.

There are many counts of this clonotype. The V call is TRBV20-1, the J call TRBJ2-6; 8 nucleotides align to TRBD2. The CDR3 is 16 residues long. The trim removed 3 bases at V and 0 bases at J, leaving 4 bases unmatched. Germline V gene data show CDR1 as DFQATT and CDR2 as SNEGSKA (reference sequence). The CDR3 sequence: CSARVAGSSGANVLTF. The CDR3 region has the DNA TGCAGTGCTAGGGTAGCGGGGAGCTCTGGGGCCAACGTCCTGACTTTC.

The chain has TRBV6-4 and TRBJ1-4, with D perhaps TRBD1 (6 bases). Germline CDR1 MRHNA, CDR2 SNTAGT. V was clipped by 2 bases and J by 7 bases, with 20 bases between them. CDR3 size: 17 residues. Here the CDR3 DNA reads TGTGCCAGCAGTGACAACCTACCTCAGGGGCGGGGTGAAAAACTGTTTTTT. The encoded protein is CASSDNLPQGRGEKLFF.

This clonotype was observed many times. The chain carries TRBV20-1 and TRBJ2-7; 7 bases align to TRBD1. V shed 5 bases and J 3 bases; nucleotides not matched to a gene: 7. Per the germline V gene, CDR1 is DFQATT and CDR2 is SNEGSKA (reference sequence). This CDR3 has 13 residues. The CDR3 coding sequence is TGCAGTGCTCGAGGGGACAGATTCTACGAGCAGTACTTC. Translated, it gives CSARGDRFYEQYF.

This clonotype has at least ten counts. The V and J genes are TRBV27 and TRBJ2-7; 10 positions agree with TRBD1. The V gene's germline CDR1 is MNHEY and CDR2 SMNVEV (reference sequence). The V gene end was trimmed by 6 bases and the J gene end by 6 bases; junction bases not matched to a gene: 11. CDR3 size: 15 residues. The CDR3 DNA reads as TGTGCCAGCAGCTTAGCGGGGACAGGGGCCAGCGAGCAGTACTTC. This encodes CASSLAGTGASEQYF.

This clonotype was detected many times. The chain combines TRBV30 with TRBJ1-4; 10 nucleotides match TRBD1. There are 14 residues in the CDR3. The germline V gene encodes CDR1 GTSNPN and CDR2 SVGIG (reference sequence). After removal of 1 base from V and 7 bases from J, the junction contained 3 bases not matched to a gene. CDR3 loop: CAWSGTGGSEKLFF. The CDR3 nucleotides read TGTGCCTGGAGTGGGACAGGGGGAAGTGAAAAACTGTTTTTT. Full variable domain (remainder filled in from reference TRBV30 and TRBJ1-4): SQTIHQWPATLVQPVGSPLSLECTVEGTSNPNLYWYRQAAGRGLQLLFYSVGIGQISSEVPQNLSASRPQDRQFILSSKKLLLSDSGFYLCAWSGTGGSEKLFFGSGTQLSVL.

This clonotype appeared a few times. This chain links TRBV20-1 with TRBJ2-1, with 9 bases fitting TRBD2. Germline loops: CDR1 DFQATT, CDR2 SNEGSKA (reference sequence). The CDR3 loop spans 14 amino acids. V gave up 5 bases and J gave up 4 bases; unmatched junction bases: 6. The CDR3 DNA sequence: TGCAGTGCTCCCAGACTAGCGGTATACAATGAGCAGTTCTTC. This codes for CSAPRLAVYNEQFF.

The V and J genes are TRBV7-2 and TRBJ2-3, with D uncertain. This CDR3 is built from 14 residues. Trimming took 4 bases from V and 2 from J, leaving 10 bases between them. Per the germline V gene, CDR1 is SGHTA and CDR2 is FQGNSA. The CDR3 sequence is CASSSDRFTDTQYF. In DNA form, the CDR3 reads TGTGCCAGCAGCTCGGACCGCTTCACAGATACGCAGTATTTT.

In its sample, this clonotype was seen many times. The CDR3 nucleotides are TGCAGTGCTAGAGATACCAGCCGGGTAAATGAAAAACTGTTTTTT. Encoded protein: CSARDTSRVNEKLFF. The V call is TRBV20-1, the J call TRBJ1-4; D is ambiguous. The CDR3 runs 15 residues. V lost 0 bases and J 5 bases, leaving 13 bases between the germline ends. The germline V gene encodes CDR1 DFQATT and CDR2 SNEGSKA (reference sequence).

This clonotype was detected a few times. This sequence joins TRBV7-9 and TRBJ1-2; possible D gene TRBD1, 6 bases. Germline V gives CDR1 SEHNR, CDR2 FQNEAQ (reference sequence). The length of the CDR3 is 12 residues. The V end lost 6 bases, the J end lost 8 bases, and 13 bases lay between the germline ends. CDR3 sequence reads: CASRQGASGYTF. The CDR3 nucleotides read TGTGCCAGCAGACAGGGAGCCTCGGGCTACACCTTC.